The clone carrying this TCR beta chain was picked up many times. The germline CDR1 and CDR2 sequences are SEHNR and FQNEAQ (reference sequence). This CDR3 spans 12 amino acids. V was shortened by 1 base and J by 8 bases, with 8 bases between the two germline ends. The entry originates in a study of T cells in Graves' hyperthyroidism and ophthalmopathy. Regions amplified from RNA transcripts were the TCR beta CDR3 regions. The HTBI primer set drove a first-round RT-PCR of the TCR CDR3. TCRdb re-called the multiplex PCR reads with MiXCR, one entry per CDR3 protein. This table holds about 710,000 distinct CDR3 sequences, 16% found once.

The sequence derives from a man younger than 35 with Graves' hyperthyroidism. What was sequenced was blood. The rearrangement joins TRBV7-9 to TRBJ1-1; D is perhaps TRBD1 (5 bases). The CDR3 nucleotides read TGTGCCAGCAGCTTAGACGGGGGGGAAGCTTTCTTT. Its protein is CASSLDGGEAFF. The full variable domain, rest sourced from reference TRBV7-9 and TRBJ1-1, is DTGVSQNPRHKITKRGQNVTFRCDPISEHNRLYWYRQTLGQGPEFLTYFQNEAQLEKSRLLSDRFSAERPKGSFSTLEIQRTEQGDSAMYLCASSLDGGEAFFGQGTRLTVV.